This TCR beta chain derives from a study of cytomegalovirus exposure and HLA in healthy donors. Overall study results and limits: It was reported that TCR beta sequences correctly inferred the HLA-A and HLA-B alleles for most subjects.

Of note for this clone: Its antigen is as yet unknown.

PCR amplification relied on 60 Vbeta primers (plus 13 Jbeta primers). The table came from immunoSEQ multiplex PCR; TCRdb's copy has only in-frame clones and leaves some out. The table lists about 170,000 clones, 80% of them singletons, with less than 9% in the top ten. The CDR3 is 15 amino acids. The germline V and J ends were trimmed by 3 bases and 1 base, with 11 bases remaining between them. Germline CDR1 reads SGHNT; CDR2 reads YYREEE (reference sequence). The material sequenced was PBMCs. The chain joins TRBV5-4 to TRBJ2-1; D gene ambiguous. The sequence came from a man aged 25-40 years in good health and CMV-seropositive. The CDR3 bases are TGTGCCAGCAGCTCCCGCCTAGAATCCTACAATGAGCAGTTCTTC. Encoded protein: CASSSRLESYNEQFF. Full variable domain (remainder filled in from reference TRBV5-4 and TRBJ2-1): ETGVTQSPTHLIKTRGQQVTLRCSSQSGHNTVSWYQQALGQGPQFIFQYYREEENGRGNFPPRFSGLQFPNYSSELNVNALELDDSALYLCASSSRLESYNEQFFGPGTRLTVL.